The sequence of this T cell receptor beta chain was determined in a study of cytotoxic CD8 clonotypes in ibrutinib-treated CLL. As for the study in general: Response samples were taken after a median of approximately 11 months on treatment, range 6 to 36.

Around 1.9 micrograms of genomic DNA, which was extracted from cryopreserved PBMCs, served as the material used for the TCR beta libraries. Notes on the study in general: Age-matched healthy donor levels were exceeded by baseline clonality, which tracked circulating CD8+ T-cell counts.

Sequencing was performed with immunoSEQ multiplex PCR; in TCRdb, only in-frame clones are kept and a portion is missing. The sample lists approximately 47,000 clones; around 52% were seen once. The CDR3 consists of 15 residues. Per the germline V gene, CDR1 is MNHEY and CDR2 is SMNVEV (reference sequence). The junction had 5 bases not matched to a gene; V was cut back by 2 bases and J by 3 bases. A remark on this clone: No antigen is known for it.

Here the sequenced sample was PBMCs, taken after 24 months of ibrutinib treatment. This receptor was obtained from a human donor with chronic lymphocytic leukemia. The chain is built from TRBV27 and TRBJ2-3, with 7 bases aligning to TRBD1. CDR3 DNA sequence: TGTGCCAGCAGTTTAAGGGGACAGTCTACAGATACGCAGTATTTT. Translating it yields CASSLRGQSTDTQYF.